The 30 T cell receptor beta chains listed next were all sequenced from one sample in a study of beta chain features in type 1 diabetes. Expressed TCRB transcripts were sequenced because the entire RNA isolate underwent reverse transcription. Clones were read by immunoSEQ multiplex PCR, and TCRdb kept only the in-frame ones, dropping some. This repertoire shows around 250,000 clones, around 65% found once; its top ten account for about 0.051%. Sample: naive CD4+ T cells from blood. The receptors shown here come from a man between 25 and 39 years old in good health.

In this sample, this clone turned up a few times. V is TRBV15 and J is TRBJ1-6; 7 bases line up with TRBD1. After removal of 0 bases from V and 9 bases from J, the junction contained 5 bases not matched to a gene. Germline V gene data show CDR1 as LNHNV and CDR2 as YYDKDF (reference sequence). The CDR3 runs to 15 residues. The CDR3 is CATSRDGTAGSPLHF. The CDR3 coding sequence is TGTGCCACCAGCAGAGATGGGACAGCTGGTTCACCCCTCCACTTT.

This clone was seen more than once but under ten times. The chain combines TRBV29-1 with TRBJ2-2, with TRBD2 as a possible D gene (5 bases). The germline CDR1 and CDR2 sequences are SQVTM and ANQGSEA. The germline V and J ends were trimmed by 4 bases and 2 bases, with 11 bases remaining between them. The CDR3 is 14 residues long. DNA for the CDR3: TGCAGCGTTGGTCAGCGGCTAAACACCGGGGAGCTGTTTTTT. Its translation: CSVGQRLNTGELFF.

This clone occurred once. V gene TRBV10-3 combines with J gene TRBJ2-4; D not resolved. Germline-derived CDR1 and CDR2 are ENHRY and SYGVKD. The CDR3 runs 15 residues. The V and J ends lost 2 bases and 0 bases respectively, with 8 bases between them. DNA of the CDR3: TGTGCCATCAGTGAGGAGCTCAAAGCCAAAAACATTCAGTACTTC. Its translation is CAISEELKAKNIQYF.

This chain links TRBV7-9 with TRBJ2-7; 11 bases align to TRBD1. CDR3 length: 15 residues. Germline V CDR1 and CDR2: SEHNR, FQNEAQ (reference sequence). Germline trimming cut 5 bases from V and 5 bases from J; bases unmatched to any gene: 8. The CDR3 here is CASSTRGQGADEQYF. DNA for the CDR3: TGTGCCAGCAGCACGCGAGGACAGGGGGCGGACGAGCAGTACTTC.

The chain's CDR3 is CACGLARDEQFF. CDR3 coding DNA: TGTGCCTGCGGACTAGCCCGCGATGAGCAGTTCTTC. This chain connects TRBV2 to TRBJ2-1; TRBD2 agrees at 8 bases. The trim removed 11 bases at V and 8 bases at J, leaving 8 bases unmatched. In germline, CDR1 is SNHLY, CDR2 FYNNEI. The CDR3 is made up of 12 amino acids.

CDR3 sequence (DNA): TGTGCCTGGAGTGTAACGAGGATTCAGCAGTTCTTC. Amino acid sequence: CAWSVTRIQQFF. The chain carries TRBV30 and TRBJ2-1; the D is unclear. Germline loops: CDR1 GTSNPN, CDR2 SVGIG (reference sequence). The CDR3 has 12 residues. V shed 0 bases and J shed 11 bases, with 11 bases lying between them. The full variable domain, rest sourced from reference TRBV30 and TRBJ2-1, is SQTIHQWPATLVQPVGSPLSLECTVEGTSNPNLYWYRQAAGRGLQLLFYSVGIGQISSEVPQNLSASRPQDRQFILSSKKLLLSDSGFYLCAWSVTRIQQFFGPGTRLTVL.

J is TRBJ1-5 and V is TRBV15, with D possibly being TRBD1 (6 bases). V gave up 5 bases and J gave up 6 bases, with 20 bases separating them. CDR3 length equals 16 residues. Germline CDR1 reads LNHNV; CDR2 reads YYDKDF (reference sequence). This CDR3 reads CATSQIPRGASQPQHF. The CDR3, as DNA: TGTGCCACCAGCCAGATACCGCGGGGGGCAAGTCAGCCCCAGCATTTT.

This clone has a handful of counts. V usage is TRBV29-1 and J usage is TRBJ2-4, with D perhaps TRBD1 or TRBD2 (5 bases each). Per the germline V gene, CDR1 is SQVTM and CDR2 is ANQGSEA. The CDR3 runs 13 residues. Trimming took 0 bases from V and 9 from J, leaving 12 bases between them. The CDR3 bases are TGCAGCGTTGAAGAAGGGGCTCGGGGCATTCAGTACTTC. This codes for CSVEEGARGIQYF.

J is TRBJ2-7 and V is TRBV29-1, with TRBD2 as a possible D gene (5 bases). The CDR3 length is 13 residues. Trimming left V 4 bases short and J 2 bases short, with 12 bases between. Germline V gene data show CDR1 as SQVTM and CDR2 as ANQGSEA. The DNA for the CDR3 is TGCAGCGTTGGCACTAGGGCTACCTACGAGCAGTACTTC. Protein product: CSVGTRATYEQYF.

The V gene is TRBV7-2, the J gene TRBJ2-1, with 9 bases lining up with TRBD2. The CDR3 runs 15 residues. The V and J ends lost 3 bases and 2 bases, in that order; junction bases with no gene match: 2. Looked up from germline, CDR1 is SGHTA and CDR2 is FQGNSA. For the CDR3, the DNA is TGTGCCAGCAGCTTTTCTAGCGGGACCTACAATGAGCAGTTCTTC. This gives the protein CASSFSSGTYNEQFF.

This clone was detected only a few times. The chain uses TRBV7-2 and TRBJ2-1; D is undetermined. This CDR3 region has 12 residues. The ends were cut back, 3 bases at V and 6 bases at J, with 6 bases in the middle. Germline-derived CDR1 and CDR2 are SGHTA and FQGNSA. The CDR3 bases are TGTGCCAGCAGCTTTAAGGGCAATGAGCAGTTCTTC. Protein product: CASSFKGNEQFF.

The gene calls are TRBV5-6 and TRBJ1-5; 7 bases are shared with TRBD1. This CDR3 contains 16 residues. Looked up from germline, CDR1 is SGHDT and CDR2 is YYEEEE. V dropped 4 bases and J dropped 1; count of bases not matched to a gene: 8. The CDR3 sequence: CASSRSTGRSNQPQHF. DNA for the CDR3: TGTGCCAGCAGCAGATCGACAGGGAGAAGCAATCAGCCCCAGCATTTT.

The gene calls are TRBV15 and TRBJ2-3; a weak D match, TRBD2 (6 bases). V dropped 7 bases and J dropped 1 base, with 18 bases sitting between them. This CDR3 is built from 16 residues. Per germline, CDR1 LNHNV and CDR2 YYDKDF (reference sequence). The CDR3 coding sequence is TGTGCCACCACCCCGAACCCGGGGGACCGCACAGATACGCAGTATTTT. It is translated as CATTPNPGDRTDTQYF.

This clone occurred once. The J gene is TRBJ2-3, the V gene TRBV4-2; TRBD1 or TRBD2 may be the D gene (5 bases each). V gave up 3 bases and J gave up 0 bases, with 10 bases separating them. The germline CDR1 and CDR2 sequences are LGHNA and YNFKEQ. The CDR3 is made up of 15 amino acids. CDR3 DNA: TGTGCCAGCAGCCAGGGGGAAGGAAGCACAGATACGCAGTATTTT. Protein sequence: CASSQGEGSTDTQYF.

The gene calls are TRBV25-1 and TRBJ1-2, with D maybe TRBD1 (6 bases). In germline, CDR1 is MGHDK, CDR2 SYGVNS. The germline V and J ends were trimmed by 4 bases and 3 bases, with 15 bases remaining between them. There are 15 residues in the CDR3. The CDR3 sequence: CASSGGGGTDYGYTF. Written as DNA, the CDR3 is TGTGCCAGCAGTGGCGGAGGGGGAACTGACTATGGCTACACCTTC.

The chain employs TRBV6-5 and TRBJ2-3; D possibly corresponds to TRBD2 (6 bases). Germline values: CDR1 MNHEY, CDR2 SVGAGI. The V and J ends lost 4 bases and 2 bases respectively, with 13 bases between them. This CDR3 comprises 15 residues. The CDR3 DNA is TGTGCCAGCAGTTCCGGGACTTCACTCACAGATACGCAGTATTTT. Translated, it gives CASSSGTSLTDTQYF.

The genes are TRBV15 and TRBJ2-5; a possible D gene is TRBD1 (6 bases). From germline, CDR1 is LNHNV and CDR2 YYDKDF (reference sequence). The V end was cut by 1 base, the J end by 3 bases, with 15 bases between. The CDR3 is made up of 16 amino acids. CDR3 coding DNA: TGTGCCACCAGCAGAGGACCAGCAGGGGCAGAAGAGACCCAGTACTTC. Translating gives CATSRGPAGAEETQYF.

The genes are TRBV30 and TRBJ1-6; tentatively, D is TRBD1 (5 bases). CDR1 and CDR2 from the germline V gene are GTSNPN and SVGIG (reference sequence). This CDR3 has 14 amino acids. V lost 4 bases and J 7 bases, leaving 14 bases between the germline ends. In nucleotides, the CDR3 is TGTGCCTGGACCCCCTGGGGCGAAAATTCACCCCTCCACTTT. Translated, it gives CAWTPWGENSPLHF.

A few counts support this clone. The chain couples TRBV14 to TRBJ2-5; D ambiguous. Trimming pared 1 base from V and 3 bases from J, leaving 12 bases between. Germline CDR1 is SGHDN and CDR2 is FVKESK. The CDR3 extends over 15 amino acids. The CDR3 DNA reads TGTGCCAGCAGCCAAGGAGAGTGGCTAGAAGAGACCCAGTACTTC. It is translated as CASSQGEWLEETQYF. Filled out from reference TRBV14 and TRBJ2-5, the complete variable domain reads EAGVTQFPSHSVIEKGQTVTLRCDPISGHDNLYWYRRVMGKEIKFLLHFVKESKQDESGMPNNRFLAERTGGTYSTLKVQPAELEDSGVYFCASSQGEWLEETQYFGPGTRLLVL.

The gene calls are TRBV30 and TRBJ1-2; TRBD1 matches at 7 bases. The V gene end was trimmed by 1 base and the J gene end by 4 bases; junction bases not matched to a gene: 6. The length of the CDR3 is 14 residues. Germline values: CDR1 GTSNPN, CDR2 SVGIG (reference sequence). The CDR3 bases are TGTGCCTGGAGTGGACAGGGATTCATCTATGGCTACACCTTC. Protein: CAWSGQGFIYGYTF.

This chain joins TRBV25-1 and TRBJ2-7; perhaps D is TRBD1 or TRBD2 (5 bases each). The CDR3 contains 13 residues. The germline V and J ends were trimmed by 8 bases and 3 bases, with 14 bases remaining between them. In germline, CDR1 is MGHDK, CDR2 SYGVNS. The DNA of the CDR3 is TGTGCCAGCGGAAGGGACGGAGGCTACGAGCAGTACTTC. It translates to CASGRDGGYEQYF.

This clone has just one count. The chain joins TRBV29-1 to TRBJ2-1; D is perhaps TRBD1 (5 bases). V was shortened by 5 bases and J by 3 bases, with 17 bases between the two germline ends. Germline V CDR1 and CDR2: SQVTM, ANQGSEA. This CDR3 is built from 15 residues. The DNA of the CDR3 is TGCAGCGTTTACCCCGCGCCTGACAGCTACAATGAGCAGTTCTTC. Translated, it gives CSVYPAPDSYNEQFF.

The chain is built from TRBV29-1 and TRBJ1-1; TRBD1 might be the D (5 bases). The CDR3 extends over 12 amino acids. Germline assignment: CDR1 SQVTM and CDR2 ANQGSEA. The V gene lost 7 bases and the J gene lost 1 base, with 10 bases spanning the gap. CDR3 loop: CSAGRGNTEAFF. Written as DNA, the CDR3 is TGCAGCGCTGGAAGGGGGAACACTGAAGCTTTCTTT.

The V call is TRBV11-2, the J call TRBJ2-7; 10 bases match TRBD2. V gave up 6 bases and J gave up 0 bases; unmatched junction bases: 5. The germline CDR1 and CDR2 sequences are SGHAT and FQNNGV. This CDR3 contains 15 residues. CDR3 protein: CASRPSGSLSYEQYF. CDR3 sequence (DNA): TGTGCCAGCAGGCCTAGCGGGAGTCTCTCCTACGAGCAGTACTTC.

The V gene is TRBV30, the J gene TRBJ2-3; D uncertain. There are 13 residues in the CDR3. Germline V gene data show CDR1 as GTSNPN and CDR2 as SVGIG (reference sequence). V was trimmed by 3 bases and J by 0 bases, leaving 7 bases between them. Written as DNA, the CDR3 is TGTGCCTGGAGGCGTACTAGCACAGATACGCAGTATTTT. Translating gives CAWRRTSTDTQYF.

For this clone: This specimen includes other DNA sequences encoding the same CDR3. The J gene is TRBJ2-1, the V gene TRBV30; D is undetermined. The length of the CDR3 is 13 residues. In germline, CDR1 is GTSNPN, CDR2 SVGIG (reference sequence). The ends were cut back, 0 bases at V and 3 bases at J, with 6 bases in the middle. The CDR3 DNA reads TGTGCCTGGAGTGTTGGCAGCTACAATGAGCAGTTCTTC. Amino acids: CAWSVGSYNEQFF.

The genes are TRBV15 and TRBJ1-5; no firm D call. The CDR3 has 13 amino acids. Germline V gives CDR1 LNHNV, CDR2 YYDKDF (reference sequence). Trimming took off 4 bases at V and 6 bases at J, with 10 bases between the two ends. The CDR3 nucleotides are TGTGCCACCAGCACGGCCTTGGGTCAGCCCCAGCATTTT. This codes for CATSTALGQPQHF.

This clone was seen a single time. The chain is built from TRBV6-6 and TRBJ2-4; D call uncertain. The CDR3 totals 10 residues. Germline V gene lookup returns CDR1 MNHNY and CDR2 SVGAGI (reference sequence). The ends were cut back, 6 bases at V and 7 bases at J, with 4 bases in the middle. CDR3 sequence: CASRENIQYF. CDR3 in DNA: TGTGCCAGCAGGGAGAACATTCAGTACTTC.

The sample holds a few counts of this clone. The V and J genes are TRBV30 and TRBJ1-6, with D tentatively TRBD1 (5 bases). From germline, CDR1 is GTSNPN and CDR2 SVGIG (reference sequence). Trimming took 4 bases from V and 7 from J, leaving 23 bases between them. The CDR3 extends over 17 amino acids. CDR3 in amino acids: CAWNLPRQPPFNSPLHF. For the CDR3, the DNA is TGTGCCTGGAACCTACCCCGACAGCCGCCGTTCAATTCACCCCTCCACTTT.

The chain uses TRBV7-9 and TRBJ2-5; 10 nucleotides align to TRBD1. CDR1 and CDR2 (germline): SEHNR, FQNEAQ (reference sequence). The CDR3 is made up of 14 amino acids. Trimming took 3 bases from V and 5 from J; bases not matched to a gene: 3. The DNA of the CDR3 is TGTGCCAGCAGCTTGGGACAGGGGATCGAGACCCAGTACTTC. Its protein is CASSLGQGIETQYF.